The sequence of this TCR beta chain was determined in a study of shared clonotypes between healthy human individuals (dated by TCRdb to 2018 to 2020). Context from the whole study: A couple of women and a few men aged 18 to 49 years were included in the cohort. For each donor, CD4 naive and CD4 memory were each given three plates, CD8 naive was given two plates, and CD8 memory was given one plate. Blood TCR repertoires of about 5 healthy adults were deeply sequenced to estimate repertoire size and the extent of clonotype sharing between individuals. To increase sequencing depth and limit assay-specific biases, TCR repertoire library preparation and sequencing were carried out by different laboratories using diverse techniques. Per donor, leukapheresis produced somewhere between about 0.8 and 9.5 billion PBMCs. On the study overall, not on this receptor specifically: Pairwise subsampling indicated that sequencing depth was expected to affect the degree of clonotype sharing among donors. Compared with non-shared clonotypes, the clonotypes found in all four sorted-subset donors had higher generation probabilities. Sharing across several donors was observed for approximately 5% of naive CD4, under 4% of naive CD8, 2.3% of memory CD4, and about 0.39% of memory CD8 clonotypes. Incomplete sequencing was indicated by rarefaction of sorted-subset datasets, despite the large sequencing depth. The genetic and exposure-history diversity represented was limited by the small number of donors. Naive subsets generally had larger estimated clonotype richness than memory subsets. Sampling was restricted to blood, and TCR repertoires in tissue are likely to differ from TCR repertoires in blood.

The donors were healthy, HIV-negative adults with no recently reported acute infections or vaccinations. Every donor was a Caucasian adult residing in Nashville, Tennessee, USA. Magnetic negative selection was used to enrich CD4+ T cells, after which naive cells were positively selected on CD45RA and the negative fraction became the memory subset. Blood was collected by leukapheresis, and PBMCs were isolated by Ficoll-Histopaque density gradient centrifugation and then cryopreserved in liquid nitrogen vapor phase. Analytical flow cytometry was used to check the purity and quantity of each magnetically sorted T cell population. From each sorted fraction, genomic DNA was isolated and quantified by UV absorbance on a Nanodrop 2000c. Note on this clone: This clone's antigen is unknown. No much larger clone is present one base from it, and per-base qualities are unavailable.

Using the deep immunoSEQ assay, multiplex PCR amplified TCR CDR3 regions from genomic DNA. Extracted genomic DNA from each cell subset was spread evenly across all wells of several immunoSEQ 96-well plates, with each plate serving as a replicate. For sorted subsets, about 0.2 ug genomic DNA, equal to 30,000 or so T cell genomes, was loaded into each replicate PCR. Purified libraries were measured with a Qubit 3.0 fluorometer, size-checked on a Bioanalyzer 2100, and measured again with the KAPA Library Quantification kit. Every immunoSEQ 96-well plate was sequenced on a dedicated single-read 150-cycle Illumina NextSeq 550 flow cell. In the source study's methods: Because the immunoSEQ output held only junctional sequences and lacked quality scores, the filtering could not match the filtering applied to full-length reads. To assign V/J genes and CDR3, sequences were annotated using PyIR, a Python wrapper for IgBLAST v1.9, with IMGT germline references. Reads with weak V/J assignments (E-value above 1e-6), missing CDR3, stop codons, out-of-frame junctions, or ambiguous translated residues were removed. V3J clonotypes were defined by identical inferred V gene, J gene, and CDR3 amino acid sequence. The percentage overlap between two repertoires was calculated by dividing the number of shared unique clonotypes by the size of the smaller repertoire. Repertoire richness was assessed with RTK rarefaction, the Chao1 estimator, and Recon v2.1 estimates of unobserved clonotypes. Generation probabilities were computed with OLGA for all TCRbeta clonotypes obtained by the gDNA method from a handful of donors. Imported from immuneACCESS, the table was reduced by TCRdb to in-frame sequences with V and J called. These copies leave out some clones; in studies compared against another copy, an unresolved V gene accounts for under half, and the cause of the remainder is not known. V and J calls and clone size are those listed in that table; D and trimming were worked out from the DNA. The sample table contains approximately 330,000 clones; only one count was recorded for less than 75% of them. The ten largest account for 10% of the sample.

Reading from cysteine to phenylalanine, the CDR3 counts 18 amino acids. Solely the CDR3 DNA is kept, with 54 bases framed from the first base. The germline V gene specifies MNHNS as CDR1 and SASEGT as CDR2. V ends up 4 bases short and J 5 bases short, with an unmatched junction base count of 12. Sequencing was performed on memory CD4+ T cells sorted from blood. What the cell subset or site label conveys for this sample: CD45RA-negative fraction. The chain is assembled from TRBV6-1 and TRBJ2-1, with TRBD2 identical over 12 junction bases. The sequence came from a man aged 25 to 45 in good health. The DNA sequence is as follows: TGTGCCAGCAGTGTACCCCCCGGGGGACTAGCGGGTCACAATGAGCAGTTCTTC. This encodes CASSVPPGGLAGHNEQFF.